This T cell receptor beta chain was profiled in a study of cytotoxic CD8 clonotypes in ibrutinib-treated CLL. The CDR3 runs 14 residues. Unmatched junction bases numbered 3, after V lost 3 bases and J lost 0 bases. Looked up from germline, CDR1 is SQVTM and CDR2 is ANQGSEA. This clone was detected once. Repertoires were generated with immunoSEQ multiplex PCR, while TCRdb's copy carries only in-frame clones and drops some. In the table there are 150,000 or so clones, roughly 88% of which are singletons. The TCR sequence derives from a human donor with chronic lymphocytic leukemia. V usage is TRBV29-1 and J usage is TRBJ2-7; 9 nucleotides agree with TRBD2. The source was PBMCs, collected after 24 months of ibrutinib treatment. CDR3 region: CSVEVSGSSYEQYF. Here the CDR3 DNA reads TGCAGCGTTGAGGTTAGCGGGAGCTCCTACGAGCAGTACTTC.